Each of the 25 T cell receptor beta chains below was sequenced from the same sample in a study of T cells in Graves' hyperthyroidism and ophthalmopathy. The CDR3 regions of TCR beta were amplified from RNA transcripts. First-round RT-PCR of the TCR CDR3 relied on the HTBI primer set. TCRdb processed the multiplex PCR reads anew with MiXCR; each CDR3 protein has one entry. This table has approximately 630,000 distinct CDR3 sequences, about 17% appearing once. Specimen: blood. The receptor set was obtained from a woman under 40 with Graves' hyperthyroidism.

The CDR3 spells CASSEWVGGVATNEKLFF. DNA for the CDR3: TGTGCCAGCAGTGAATGGGTCGGCGGCGTTGCAACTAATGAAAAACTGTTTTTT. V and J are TRBV6-1 and TRBJ1-4; D is undetermined. The CDR3 sequence is 18 residues long. V gave up 2 bases and J gave up 0 bases, with 16 bases separating them. CDR1 and CDR2 (germline): MNHNS, SASEGT.

This clonotype was recorded at least ten times. The chain couples TRBV11-2 to TRBJ2-5; TRBD2 matches at 9 bases. Losses at the gene ends were 4 bases for V and 2 bases for J; bases not matched to a gene: 5. Germline V gives CDR1 SGHAT, CDR2 FQNNGV. There are 15 residues in the CDR3. CDR3 region: CASSSGLAPQETQYF. In nucleotides, the CDR3 is TGTGCCAGCAGCTCGGGACTAGCCCCTCAAGAGACCCAGTACTTC. Based on the CDR3 plus reference TRBV11-2 and TRBJ2-5, the full variable domain is EAGVAQSPRYKIIEKRQSVAFWCNPISGHATLYWYQQILGQGPKLLIQFQNNGVVDDSQLPKDRFSAERLKGVDSTLKIQPAKLEDSAVYLCASSSGLAPQETQYFGPGTRLLVL.

This clonotype was recorded many times. The J gene is TRBJ2-5, the V gene TRBV11-2; perhaps TRBD2 as D (7 bases). Looked up from germline, CDR1 is SGHAT and CDR2 is FQNNGV. V was trimmed by 3 bases and J by 5 bases, leaving 25 bases between them. The CDR3 has 18 amino acids. DNA of the CDR3: TGTGCCAGCAGCTTTGAGTCGTGGGGAGGGGGGCGCGGCGAGACCCAGTACTTC. Protein product: CASSFESWGGGRGETQYF.

The CDR3 loop reads CSASATTREQYF. CDR3 DNA: TGCAGTGCTAGCGCCACTACGCGGGAGCAGTACTTC. V usage is TRBV20-1 and J usage is TRBJ2-7; D is unclear. CDR1 and CDR2 (germline): DFQATT, SNEGSKA (reference sequence). This CDR3 is built from 12 residues. Between the trimmed V and J ends, which lost 3 bases and 7 bases, there was a span of 13 bases.

This clonotype was seen only a few times. The rearrangement links TRBV5-1 to TRBJ2-1, with D possibly TRBD1 on 6 matching bases. This CDR3 region has 15 residues. The germline V and J ends were trimmed by 1 base and 3 bases, with 11 bases remaining between them. Germline CDR1 and CDR2: SGHRS and YFSETQ. CDR3 sequence reads: CASSLTRQVYNEQFF. The CDR3 nucleotides are TGCGCCAGCAGCTTGACCCGACAGGTCTACAATGAGCAGTTCTTC.

Turning to this clonotype: Given a much more abundant clone one base away, this may be a read error. This is likely a read error, given that the CDR3 carries no conserved phenylalanine or tryptophan at its end. V is TRBV7-2 and J is TRBJ2-1; TRBD2 matches at 9 bases. The J call may be incorrect, as the DNA end agrees better with TRBJ2-7. Germline assignment: CDR1 SGHTA and CDR2 FQGNSA. There are 17 residues in the CDR3. DNA of the CDR3: TGTGCCAGCAGCCTAAAGTACAGGGGACTAGCACTTCGTGAGCAGTACCTC. Its protein is CASSLKYRGLALREQYL.

The chain recombines TRBV6-2 or TRBV6-3 with TRBJ2-3; 8 nucleotides agree with TRBD2. Germline values: CDR1 MNHEY, CDR2 SVGEGT. The V and J ends lost 5 bases and 7 bases, in that order; junction bases with no gene match: 11. This CDR3 has 15 residues. CDR3 residues: CASSPSGRSINTQYF. The CDR3 DNA follows: TGTGCCAGCAGTCCGAGCGGGAGAAGCATAAATACGCAGTATTTT.

The chain carries TRBV20-1 and TRBJ2-3; TRBD1 might be the D (6 bases). Per germline, CDR1 DFQATT and CDR2 SNEGSKA (reference sequence). Trimming stripped 0 bases from V and 1 base from J, with 11 bases between. The CDR3 is 15 amino acids. The CDR3 DNA reads TGCAGTGCTAGAGATCGGAGACAGGGCACAGATACGCAGTATTTT. Translating it yields CSARDRRQGTDTQYF.

In this sample, this clonotype turned up many times. The chain carries TRBV5-1 and TRBJ2-2; D possibly corresponds to TRBD2 (5 bases). Germline CDR1 SGHRS, CDR2 YFSETQ. V lost 3 bases to trimming and J lost 0 bases, with 9 bases between them. This CDR3 is 15 amino acids long. CDR3 sequence reads: CASSSSGTNTGELFF. The CDR3 nucleotides read TGCGCCAGCAGCTCTTCGGGGACGAACACCGGGGAGCTGTTTTTT.

A note on this clonotype: A much larger clone sits a single nucleotide away, making a read error possible. This chain joins TRBV30 and TRBJ2-5; D call uncertain. Per the germline V gene, CDR1 is GTSNPN and CDR2 is SVGIG (reference sequence). CDR3 length: 13 residues. CDR3 amino acids: CAWSKGSQETQHF. CDR3 nucleotide sequence: TGTGCCTGGAGTAAGGGCAGCCAAGAGACCCAGCACTTC.

V and J are TRBV9 and TRBJ2-5; D gene ambiguous. This CDR3 has 15 amino acids. Germline values: CDR1 SGDLS, CDR2 YYNGEE. The V end was cut by 1 base, the J end by 5 bases, with 15 bases between. The CDR3 nucleotides are TGTGCCAGCAGCGTACGGGCACTGAAATCGGAGACCCAGTACTTC. Its translation is CASSVRALKSETQYF.

This clonotype was seen many times. The chain is built from TRBV2 and TRBJ1-1, with unresolved D. The CDR3 runs 13 residues. Trimming cost V 5 bases and J 3 bases, with 10 bases left between them. The germline V gene encodes CDR1 SNHLY and CDR2 FYNNEI. The CDR3 region is CASSTRLDTEAFF. As DNA, the CDR3 is TGTGCCAGCAGTACCCGGCTGGACACTGAAGCTTTCTTT.

CDR3 sequence reads: CATSRVTANYGYTF. CDR3 nucleotides: TGTGCCACCAGCAGAGTTACAGCCAACTATGGCTACACCTTC. V usage is TRBV15 and J usage is TRBJ1-2; D call uncertain. The CDR3 extends over 14 amino acids. Trimming took off 1 base at V and 2 bases at J, with 8 bases between the two ends. In germline, CDR1 is LNHNV, CDR2 YYDKDF (reference sequence). The variable domain in full, with the rest retrieved from reference TRBV15 and TRBJ1-2, is DAMVIQNPRYQVTQFGKPVTLSCSQTLNHNVMYWYQQKSSQAPKLLFHYYDKDFNNEADTPDNFQSRRPNTSFCFLDIRSPGLGDTAMYLCATSRVTANYGYTFGSGTRLTVV.

This clonotype has only a few counts. This chain joins TRBV15 and TRBJ1-5; D is uncertain. The CDR3 runs 17 residues. V dropped 2 bases and J dropped 0 bases, with 14 bases sitting between them. Per the germline V gene, CDR1 is LNHNV and CDR2 is YYDKDF (reference sequence). CDR3 in amino acids: CATSRSLTGYSNQPQHF. The CDR3 bases are TGTGCCACCAGCAGATCCTTGACGGGGTATAGCAATCAGCCCCAGCATTTT. Looking up the rest from reference TRBV15 and TRBJ1-5 gives the full variable domain: DAMVIQNPRYQVTQFGKPVTLSCSQTLNHNVMYWYQQKSSQAPKLLFHYYDKDFNNEADTPDNFQSRRPNTSFCFLDIRSPGLGDTAMYLCATSRSLTGYSNQPQHFGDGTRLSIL.

This clonotype was counted at least ten times. The chain links TRBV2 to TRBJ1-2; no reliable D call. This CDR3 has 15 amino acids. Germline V gene lookup returns CDR1 SNHLY and CDR2 FYNNEI. V was clipped by 7 bases and J by 3 bases, with 18 bases between them. This CDR3 reads CASIPVSADHYGYTF. The CDR3 bases are TGTGCCAGCATCCCTGTCAGCGCGGACCACTATGGCTACACCTTC.

This clonotype was picked up many times. The J gene is TRBJ2-2, the V gene TRBV28; TRBD2 matches 12 bases. With 8 bases clipped from V and 6 bases from J, the junction kept 13 bases outside the gene matches. Per germline, CDR1 MDHEN and CDR2 SYDVKM. The CDR3 spans 17 residues. The CDR3 sequence is CASRTFGLAGFSGELFF. The CDR3 nucleotides are TGTGCCAGCCGCACCTTTGGACTAGCGGGATTTTCCGGGGAGCTGTTTTTT.

The chain joins TRBV29-1 to TRBJ2-1; 10 nucleotides agree with TRBD2. CDR1 and CDR2 (germline): SQVTM, ANQGSEA. This CDR3 has 14 residues. Trimming cost V 3 bases and J 6 bases; bases outside gene matches: 5. In DNA, the CDR3 is TGCAGCGTTGATATGAGCGGGAGGGCCAATGAGCAGTTCTTC. Translation gives CSVDMSGRANEQFF.

This clonotype was recorded at least ten times. This rearrangement joins TRBV7-9 to TRBJ2-3; D is uncertain. Trimming removed 5 bases at V and 6 bases at J, with 6 bases between. Germline V gene sequence: CDR1 SEHNR, CDR2 FQNEAQ (reference sequence). There are 11 residues in the CDR3. This CDR3 is CASSQEDTQYF. CDR3 sequence (DNA): TGTGCCAGCAGCCAAGAGGATACGCAGTATTTT. Filled out from reference TRBV7-9 and TRBJ2-3, the complete variable domain reads DTGVSQNPRHKITKRGQNVTFRCDPISEHNRLYWYRQTLGQGPEFLTYFQNEAQLEKSRLLSDRFSAERPKGSFSTLEIQRTEQGDSAMYLCASSQEDTQYFGPGTRLTVL.

This clonotype was found many times. The rearrangement links TRBV28 to TRBJ2-1; D gene unclear. Trimming removed 1 base at V and 7 bases at J, with 5 bases between. CDR3 length: 12 residues. Germline V lookup: CDR1 MDHEN, CDR2 SYDVKM. CDR3 sequence reads: CASSLSLNEQFF. The CDR3 DNA follows: TGTGCCAGCAGTTTATCCCTTAATGAGCAGTTCTTC.

This clonotype was recorded a few times. J is TRBJ2-7 and V is TRBV27; a possible D gene is TRBD2 (6 bases). V was pared by 3 bases and J by 7 bases, with 25 bases between. There are 17 residues in the CDR3. Germline V gene lookup returns CDR1 MNHEY and CDR2 SMNVEV (reference sequence). CDR3 region: CASSLAPLGLTLREQYF. As DNA, the CDR3 is TGTGCCAGCAGTTTGGCCCCTTTGGGACTGACTTTACGTGAGCAGTACTTC.

The chain employs TRBV6-1 and TRBJ2-1; 10 bases match TRBD2. The CDR3 is made up of 15 amino acids. CDR1 and CDR2 (germline): MNHNS, SASEGT. J gave up 8 bases and V 5 bases, and 9 bases lay outside the gene matches. In DNA form, the CDR3 reads TGTGCCAGCAGTCCTCTAGCGGGAGTGAGCGATGAGCAGTTCTTC. Its translation: CASSPLAGVSDEQFF.

Many counts were recorded for this clonotype. V is TRBV28 and J is TRBJ2-5; 7 nucleotides align to TRBD1. V gave up 8 bases and J gave up 5 bases; unmatched junction bases: 8. This CDR3 is 13 amino acids long. From germline, CDR1 is MDHEN and CDR2 SYDVKM. The DNA for the CDR3 is TGTGCCAGCTGTAACAGGGGCGGGGAGACCCAGTACTTC. Its protein product is CASCNRGGETQYF.

In the case of this clonotype: The final CDR3 position lacks the conserved phenylalanine or tryptophan, pointing to a likely read error. J is TRBJ1-5 and V is TRBV6-1; maybe TRBD1 (5 bases). This CDR3 has 16 residues. Germline CDR1 reads MNHNS; CDR2 reads SASEGT. The V end lost 7 bases, the J end lost 6 bases, and 22 bases lay between the germline ends. This CDR3 reads CASKPGGGWDVQPQHL. CDR3 coding DNA: TGTGCCAGCAAACCTGGGGGGGGTTGGGATGTTCAGCCCCAGCATCTT.

There are many counts of this clonotype. The rearrangement joins TRBV20-1 to TRBJ2-1; 11 bases fit TRBD2. Germline CDR1 DFQATT, CDR2 SNEGSKA (reference sequence). The CDR3 runs to 13 residues. Here the CDR3 reads CSETSGSVDEQFF. The DNA of the CDR3 is TGCAGCGAAACTAGCGGGAGCGTCGATGAGCAGTTCTTC.

The chain employs TRBV29-1 and TRBJ2-1; 7 nucleotides agree with TRBD2. The CDR3 is 16 residues long. V trimming: 6 bases; J trimming: 6 bases; junction bases outside the gene matches: 17. Germline V gene lookup returns CDR1 SQVTM and CDR2 ANQGSEA. The CDR3, as DNA: TGCAGCGTACCCCTCGGGGGAAGCGGGATCCGCAATGAGCAGTTCTTC. This encodes CSVPLGGSGIRNEQFF.